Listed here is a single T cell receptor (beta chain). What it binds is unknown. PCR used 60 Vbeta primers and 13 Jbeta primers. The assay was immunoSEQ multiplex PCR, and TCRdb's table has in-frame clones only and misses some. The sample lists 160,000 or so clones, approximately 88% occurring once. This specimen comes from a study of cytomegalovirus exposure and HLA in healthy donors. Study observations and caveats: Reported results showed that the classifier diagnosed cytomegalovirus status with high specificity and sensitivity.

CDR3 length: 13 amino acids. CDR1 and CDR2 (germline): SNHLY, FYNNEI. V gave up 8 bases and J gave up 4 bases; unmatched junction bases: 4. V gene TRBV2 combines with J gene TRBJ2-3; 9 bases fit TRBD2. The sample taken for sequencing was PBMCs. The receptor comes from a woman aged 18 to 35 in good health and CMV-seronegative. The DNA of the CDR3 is TGTGCCAGCTCGGGACTAGCTGCAGATACGCAGTATTTT. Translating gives CASSGLAADTQYF.